This T cell receptor (beta chain) stems from a study of cytomegalovirus exposure and HLA in healthy donors (TCRdb year 2017). A note on the overall study: The 500 to 800 repertoires of the first cohort and the roughly 120 validation repertoires were produced on the same platform, according to a later analysis. The study aimed to test whether cataloging public T cell receptors could reveal signatures of past pathogen exposure. In addition to the first cohort of around 670 subjects, a separate validation cohort of 130 or so different subjects was used. High-throughput TCR immunosequencing, statistical association of individual TCRs with disease status, and machine learning were combined to predict cytomegalovirus infection status.

The donors were included in the validation cohort of approximately 120 subjects, a group kept apart from the roughly 670-subject first cohort. This clone has a single count. It has no known antigen specificity. Base qualities are not recorded, but no much larger clone differs from it by a single base. The library relied on the immunoSEQ multiplex PCR assay. Per the source publication's procedure: To diagnose cytomegalovirus status from the catalog of TCR beta chain sequences, a statistical classification framework was built. TCRdb stores this immuneACCESS table with in-frame sequences only. Part of the clones is absent; in the studies checked, under half of the shortfall reflects unresolved V genes, and no reason is known for the rest. The V and J calls and the clone size are those of that table, but D and trimming were determined from the DNA. For this sample the table gives some 200,000 clones, of which around 81% were detected only once. The biggest ten clones account for around 2.8% of the sample.

Summary of the overall study and its limitations: The authors suggested that the approach could potentially be extended to other disease states and immunological phenotypes. The study listed 170 or so TCR beta chains as associated with cytomegalovirus. In vitro tests confirmed that a few of the cytomegalovirus-associated TCR beta chains recognize cytomegalovirus antigens. In both the original and validation cohorts, the classifier was reported to diagnose cytomegalovirus status with high specificity and sensitivity. A later analysis found that TCRs clustered in the first cohort also tended to co-occur in the 95 to 150 validation repertoires, with 94% of cluster scores above 0. While some public TCRs were present in many individuals, most TCR sequences turned up only very rarely across donors. A later analysis lacked HLA typing for the validation cohort, so it scored co-occurrence in that cohort across all 110 or so repertoires.

Relative to germline, V is missing 10 bases and J is missing 3 bases, with 9 bases of the junction outside any gene match. Reading the germline V gene gives CDR1 MGHDK and CDR2 SYGVNS. Including the terminal cysteine and phenylalanine, the CDR3 comprises 14 residues. Of all the DNA, just the CDR3 is kept, 42 bases in frame from base 1. This clonotype was obtained from a woman between 18 and 29 years old in good health and CMV-seropositive. The rearranged chain carries TRBV25-1 and TRBJ2-1; TRBD2 fits 7 bases in the junction. Sequencing used PBMCs. In nucleotides, the sequence is TGTGCCACCTTGGCAGCGGGGCTCTACAATGAGCAGTTCTTC. The translation is CATLAAGLYNEQFF.